This TCR beta chain stems from a study of T cells after yellow fever vaccination. Researchers made TCR cDNA using 5'RACE template switching, and this step added a universal primer site and UMIs. TCRdb re-called the 5' RACE reads through MiXCR, storing one row per CDR3 protein. The repertoire holds 250,000 to 300,000 distinct CDR3 sequences, with approximately 13% as singletons. The ends lost 0 bases at V and 5 bases at J; junction bases unmatched: 3. This CDR3 contains 14 residues. Germline V gene data show CDR1 as SGHRS and CDR2 as YFSETQ. The sequencing used CD4+ T cells sorted from PBMCs, collected 45 days after the yellow fever booster vaccination. This TCR derives from a man aged 30 to 39 who received the YFV17D yellow fever vaccine. V and J are TRBV5-1 and TRBJ2-7, with 9 bases fitting TRBD2. The CDR3 loop reads CASSLDSGGNEQYF. CDR3 nucleotides: TGCGCCAGCAGCTTGGACAGCGGGGGGAACGAGCAGTACTTC.